This T cell receptor (beta chain) was observed in a study of T-cell reconstitution after alpha-beta-depleted transplantation in children. Trimming pared 5 bases from V and 4 bases from J, leaving 14 bases between. The CDR3 runs to 14 residues. CDR1 SNHLY and CDR2 FYNNEI come from the germline V gene. Points from the study as a whole: By one year post-transplant, T-cell counts and diversity largely arose from T cells that were newly produced. Surviving recipient T cells and thymic progenitors accounted for the high day-60 TCRbeta diversity observed in some patients. By about two months after transplant, alpha-beta T cells reportedly arose from several hundred graft clones that had expanded.

TCRbeta library construction was performed incorporating unique molecular identifiers. TCRdb analysed the PCR reads with MiXCR anew, one entry per CDR3 protein. The sample has 440,000 or so distinct CDR3 sequences; roughly two fifths are singletons. A note on this clonotype: The antigen remains unidentified.

This clonotype was obtained from a girl aged 2 to 10 with aplastic anemia, due to receive a stem cell transplant. V and J are TRBV2 and TRBJ2-5; either TRBD1 or TRBD2 may supply D (5 bases each). Sequences were derived from PBMCs, sampled before TCRalphabeta/CD19-depleted stem cell transplant. CDR3 sequence: CASSLQSGRETQYF. The CDR3 DNA is TGTGCCAGCAGTCTGCAATCGGGACGAGAGACCCAGTACTTC.